A selection of T cell receptor beta chains follows, all from one sample in a study of vaccination and CD4 T cells after COVID-19. No antigens are known for them. Each CDR3 protein gets one entry after TCRdb re-called the PCR reads with MiXCR. The table records some 20,000 distinct CDR3 sequences, about 61% of them present only once. Input material: CD4+ T cells from blood, cultured in vitro. These receptors came from a human donor who had recovered from COVID-19. CDR3s include the opening cysteine and the closing phenylalanine or tryptophan. The D gene is left open where the match is weak. Size values are once, few and many counts, or a class for expanded clones, and some rows have none.

j_call clone_size d_call v_call cdr3_aa cdr3_nt
TRBJ1-5 . . TRBV19 CASTAGQVNQPQHF TGTGCCAGTACAGCTGGGCAGGTCAATCAGCCCCAGCATTTT
TRBJ1-5 . . TRBV12-3/TRBV12-4 CASRGTGGIPQHF TGTGCCAGCAGGGGGACCGGCGGAATACCCCAGCATTTT
TRBJ1-1 . . TRBV30 CAWSSNAEAFF TGTGCCTGGAGCAGCAACGCTGAAGCTTTCTTT
TRBJ1-1 . . TRBV6-1 CASRKGGSVTEAFF TGTGCCAGCAGAAAGGGAGGAAGTGTCACTGAAGCTTTCTTT
TRBJ2-5 . TRBD1 TRBV6-1 CASRDRGRGETQYF TGTGCCAGCAGGGACAGGGGGCGCGGAGAGACCCAGTACTTC
TRBJ2-7 . TRBD2 TRBV11-3 CASSSWTSGSYEQYF TGTGCCAGCAGCTCCTGGACTAGCGGGAGCTACGAGCAGTACTTC
TRBJ1-2 . . TRBV28 CASSKGGAAPYGYTF TGTGCCAGCAGCAAAGGGGGGGCGGCCCCATATGGCTACACCTTC
TRBJ2-7 . TRBD2 TRBV11-2 CASSWNSGASSYEQYF TGTGCCAGCAGCTGGAATAGCGGGGCTAGCTCCTACGAGCAGTACTTC
TRBJ2-1 few . TRBV27 CASSFLSSYNEQFF TGTGCCAGCAGTTTCCTGAGCTCCTACAATGAGCAGTTCTTC
TRBJ2-3 . TRBD2 TRBV7-2 CASSLVGLAGGMTDTQYF TGTGCCAGCAGCTTAGTGGGACTAGCGGGAGGGATGACAGATACGCAGTATTTT